Listed here are 29 T cell receptor beta chains from one sample, sequenced in a study of T cells in Graves' hyperthyroidism and ophthalmopathy. Authors of the study amplified TCR beta CDR3 regions from RNA transcripts. The HTBI primer set served for first-round RT-PCR of the TCR CDR3. TCRdb ran MiXCR on the multiplex PCR reads and lists one entry per CDR3 protein. The sample carries about 500,000 distinct CDR3 sequences, roughly a sixth recorded once. The sequenced sample consisted of blood. The receptor source for this set is a woman in her twenties or thirties with Graves' ophthalmopathy.

This CDR3 reads CASSRGTPPYNEQFF. The CDR3 bases are TGTGCCAGCAGCCGGGGTACCCCCCCCTACAATGAGCAGTTCTTC. The chain is built from TRBV11-3 and TRBJ2-1; D possibly corresponds to TRBD2 (5 bases). This CDR3 region has 15 residues. Trimming took 5 bases from V and 2 from J, leaving 13 bases between them. Germline values: CDR1 SGHNT, CDR2 YENEEA.

The rearrangement uses TRBV13 and TRBJ2-7; 8 bases line up with TRBD2. CDR1 PRHDT and CDR2 FYEKMQ come from the germline V gene (reference sequence). The CDR3 runs to 15 residues. The trim removed 4 bases at V and 2 bases at J, leaving 7 bases unmatched. The DNA of the CDR3 is TGTGCCAGCAGCTCATCACTAGCGGTAGCCTACGAGCAGTACTTC. The encoded protein is CASSSSLAVAYEQYF.

The sample holds many counts of this clonotype. The V and J genes are TRBV5-6 and TRBJ2-5; 9 bases line up with TRBD2. V dropped 0 bases and J dropped 3; count of bases not matched to a gene: 9. Germline V lookup: CDR1 SGHDT, CDR2 YYEEEE. This CDR3 is 17 amino acids long. CDR3 DNA sequence: TGTGCCAGCAGCTTGGGAGGACTAGCGTCCTACAAAGAGACCCAGTACTTC. It translates to CASSLGGLASYKETQYF.

The chain links TRBV5-1 to TRBJ2-2, with TRBD2 identical over 13 bases. Germline V gene sequence: CDR1 SGHRS, CDR2 YFSETQ. V dropped 5 bases and J dropped 6; count of bases not matched to a gene: 4. The CDR3 has 15 residues. CDR3 nucleotides: TGCGCCAGCAGTCCGGGACTAGCGGGATCCGGGGAGCTGTTTTTT. Its protein product is CASSPGLAGSGELFF.

This rearrangement joins TRBV5-5 to TRBJ2-7, with D perhaps TRBD2 (7 bases). Germline CDR1 reads SGHKS; CDR2 reads YYEKEE (reference sequence). Trimming removed 5 bases at V and 6 bases at J, with 21 bases between. The CDR3 runs to 15 residues. The CDR3 DNA reads as TGTGCCAGCAGGAATACGTACCGGGGGGCGCGCGAGCAGTACTTC. It yields the protein CASRNTYRGAREQYF.

With regard to this clonotype: A much larger clone differs from this one at a single base, so this may be a read error. The chain is built from TRBV28 and TRBJ2-7; 8 positions match TRBD1. The CDR3 has 18 residues. The germline V gene encodes CDR1 MDHEN and CDR2 SYDVKM. With V trimmed by 4 bases and J by 3 bases, 17 bases remained unmatched. The CDR3 DNA reads TGTGCCAGCAGTTCACGGACAGGGATCCATGGCCCAAACTACGAGCAGTACTTC. Translated: CASSSRTGIHGPNYEQYF.

The genes are TRBV9 and TRBJ2-6; D could derive from TRBD1 or TRBD2 (7 bases each). V was shortened by 3 bases and J by 0 bases, with 16 bases between the two germline ends. The CDR3 has 18 amino acids. The germline V gene has CDR1 SGDLS and CDR2 YYNGEE. The CDR3 sequence: CASSDPQGGYSGANVLTF. Written as DNA, the CDR3 is TGTGCCAGCAGCGACCCTCAGGGGGGGTACTCTGGGGCCAACGTCCTGACTTTC.

In its sample, this clonotype was seen many times. The rearrangement uses TRBV2 and TRBJ2-1, with TRBD2 identical over 7 bases. The CDR3 runs to 12 residues. CDR1 and CDR2 from the germline V gene are SNHLY and FYNNEI. The junction had 6 bases not matched to a gene; V was cut back by 7 bases and J by 9 bases. The CDR3 DNA follows: TGTGCCAGCAAACGGGAGGTTCTTGAGCAGTTCTTC. It yields the protein CASKREVLEQFF. The entire variable domain, with the rest obtained from reference TRBV2 and TRBJ2-1, is as follows: EPEVTQTPSHQVTQMGQEVILRCVPISNHLYFYWYRQILGQKVEFLVSFYNNEISEKSEIFDDQFSVERPDGSNFTLKIRSTKLEDSAMYFCASKREVLEQFFGPGTRLTVL.

In its sample, this clonotype was seen a few times. This chain connects TRBV28 to TRBJ1-2; tentative D call: TRBD1 (6 bases). CDR3 size: 15 residues. With 6 bases removed from V and 5 bases from J, the gap between germline ends came to 19 bases. The germline V gene has CDR1 MDHEN and CDR2 SYDVKM. The CDR3 DNA sequence: TGTGCCAGCAGAATGAGTGGGGGCGCGGGTTATGGCTACACCTTC. This encodes CASRMSGGAGYGYTF.

This clonotype was detected ten times or more. The CDR3 DNA is TGCGCCAGCAGCTTCCGAACTAGCGGGAGATCTGAGCAGTTCTTC. This codes for CASSFRTSGRSEQFF. The genes are TRBV5-1 and TRBJ2-1, with 11 bases that match TRBD2. CDR1 and CDR2 (germline): SGHRS, YFSETQ. This CDR3 is built from 15 residues. The ends lost 2 bases at V and 9 bases at J; junction bases unmatched: 7.

This clonotype was observed at least ten times. The chain links TRBV5-1 to TRBJ2-1, with D tentatively TRBD2 (5 bases). The CDR3 totals 15 residues. The V end was cut by 3 bases, the J end by 7 bases, with 17 bases between. Germline assignment: CDR1 SGHRS and CDR2 YFSETQ. For the CDR3, the DNA is TGCGCCAGCAGCTCATACTCGGGGTATGGGAATGAGCAGTTCTTC. This sequence encodes CASSSYSGYGNEQFF.

The chain combines TRBV27 with TRBJ1-5; tentative D call: TRBD1 (6 bases). The CDR3 is 16 residues long. V lost 4 bases and J lost 4, with 17 bases in between. Germline V gene sequence: CDR1 MNHEY, CDR2 SMNVEV (reference sequence). The DNA for the CDR3 is TGTGCCAGCAGTTCATCCCGGGACATTTGGAATCAGCCCCAGCATTTT. Its translation is CASSSSRDIWNQPQHF.

The sample holds many counts of this clonotype. The gene calls are TRBV28 and TRBJ2-7, with a tentative D call TRBD2 (5 bases). This CDR3 is built from 14 residues. V was pared by 3 bases and J by 0 bases, with 9 bases between. The germline CDR1 and CDR2 sequences are MDHEN and SYDVKM. The CDR3 sequence is CASSFLGNSYEQYF. CDR3 coding DNA: TGTGCCAGCAGTTTTCTCGGGAACTCCTACGAGCAGTACTTC.

This clonotype was observed at least ten times. J is TRBJ2-1 and V is TRBV6-1; D might be TRBD1 (6 bases). The CDR3 has 15 residues. Trimming took off 6 bases at V and 1 base at J, with 13 bases between the two ends. Germline-derived CDR1 and CDR2 are MNHNS and SASEGT. The CDR3 DNA reads TGTGCCAGCAGAGGACAGCGTAGATCCTACAATGAGCAGTTCTTC. Translating it yields CASRGQRRSYNEQFF.

In this sample, this clonotype turned up many times. The genes are TRBV3-1 and TRBJ2-7, with 7 bases identical to TRBD1. Germline V lookup: CDR1 LGHDT, CDR2 YNNKEL (reference sequence). This CDR3 comprises 13 residues. J was trimmed by 3 bases and V by 6 bases; bases with no gene match: 5. CDR3 loop: CASSLGTVYEQYF. CDR3 nucleotide sequence: TGTGCCAGCAGTTTGGGGACAGTCTACGAGCAGTACTTC.

This clonotype has a count of ten or more. This chain joins TRBV18 and TRBJ2-7, with D perhaps matching TRBD2 (5 bases). Deletions cut 0 bases from V and 0 bases from J, with 9 bases between. This CDR3 spans 15 amino acids. Germline V CDR1 and CDR2: KGHSH, LQKENI. The CDR3 protein is CASSPPRVSSYEQYF. The DNA of the CDR3 is TGTGCCAGCTCACCACCGAGGGTAAGCTCCTACGAGCAGTACTTC.

The J gene is TRBJ1-3, the V gene TRBV12-3 or TRBV12-4, with 7 positions matching TRBD1. The CDR3 runs 14 residues. J lost 4 bases, V lost 6 bases, and 6 bases had no gene match. CDR3: CASSQTGRGNTIYF. DNA for the CDR3: TGTGCCAGCAGCCAGACAGGGCGAGGAAACACCATATATTTT.

V usage is TRBV7-2 and J usage is TRBJ2-7; 11 positions agree with TRBD1. The length of the CDR3 is 15 residues. V trimming: 4 bases; J trimming: 5 bases; junction bases outside the gene matches: 7. From germline, CDR1 is SGHTA and CDR2 FQGNSA. The chain's CDR3 is CASSYTWTGGNEQYF. The CDR3 nucleotides read TGTGCCAGCAGCTATACTTGGACAGGGGGCAACGAGCAGTACTTC.

In its sample, this clonotype was seen a few times. The chain joins TRBV3-1 to TRBJ2-5; D may be TRBD2 (5 bases). The V end lost 0 bases, the J end lost 0 bases, and 8 bases lay between the germline ends. The CDR3 spans 15 residues. From germline, CDR1 is LGHDT and CDR2 YNNKEL (reference sequence). For the CDR3, the DNA is TGTGCCAGCAGCCAAGATCGAGGGTACCAAGAGACCCAGTACTTC. Residues: CASSQDRGYQETQYF.

The chain is built from TRBV7-9 and TRBJ2-3; D not certain. V was pared by 3 bases and J by 6 bases, with 10 bases between. Germline CDR1 and CDR2: SEHNR and FQNEAQ (reference sequence). CDR3 size: 13 residues. The CDR3 protein is CASSLMVSDTQYF. The CDR3 DNA follows: TGTGCCAGCAGCTTGATGGTATCCGATACGCAGTATTTT.

CDR3 DNA: TGTGCCAGTAGTATACGGTTGGGGTTTACGAGCACTGAAGCTTTCTTT. Its protein is CASSIRLGFTSTEAFF. V gene TRBV19 combines with J gene TRBJ1-1; no clear D. Deletions cut 2 bases from V and 4 bases from J, with 17 bases between. The CDR3 sequence is 16 residues long. CDR1 and CDR2 from the germline V gene are LNHDA and SQIVND (reference sequence).

This clonotype was detected a few times. The chain is built from TRBV11-2 and TRBJ2-2; D possibly corresponds to TRBD2 (5 bases). CDR3 length: 15 amino acids. With 3 bases removed from V and 2 bases from J, the gap between germline ends came to 10 bases. CDR1 is SGHAT and CDR2 is FQNNGV in the germline V gene. CDR3: CASSFRRENTGELFF. The CDR3 bases are TGTGCCAGCAGCTTCCGACGGGAAAACACCGGGGAGCTGTTTTTT.

The chain is built from TRBV10-3 and TRBJ2-3; 15 bases align to TRBD2. With 2 bases clipped from V and 5 bases from J, the junction kept 8 bases outside the gene matches. Germline V lookup: CDR1 ENHRY, CDR2 SYGVKD. This CDR3 spans 18 amino acids. The CDR3, as DNA: TGTGCCATCAGTGAGCTTGGACTAGCGGGAGGGCCAGGAGATACGCAGTATTTT. Residues: CAISELGLAGGPGDTQYF.

Only a few counts were recorded for this clonotype. The V gene is TRBV27, the J gene TRBJ2-7; D possibly corresponds to TRBD2 (6 bases). Germline V gene data show CDR1 as MNHEY and CDR2 as SMNVEV (reference sequence). The ends were cut back, 6 bases at V and 4 bases at J, with 16 bases in the middle. This CDR3 has 14 residues. Written as DNA, the CDR3 is TGTGCCAGCAGGCCAGGACTAAGGTTTTACGAGCAGTACTTC. Its protein product is CASRPGLRFYEQYF.

This clonotype was detected only a few times. This chain's CDR3 is CSVLDPGAFF. The CDR3 DNA is TGCAGCGTTCTGGACCCGGGAGCTTTCTTT. The rearrangement uses TRBV29-1 and TRBJ1-1; no definite D call. Trimming left V 5 bases short and J 10 bases short, with 11 bases between. This CDR3 comprises 10 residues. Germline V gene sequence: CDR1 SQVTM, CDR2 ANQGSEA.

This clonotype has just a few counts. J is TRBJ2-1 and V is TRBV3-1, with D maybe TRBD1 (5 bases). Germline V gene data show CDR1 as LGHDT and CDR2 as YNNKEL (reference sequence). Trimming pared 4 bases from V and 7 bases from J, leaving 11 bases between. The CDR3 contains 13 residues. CDR3 nucleotides: TGTGCCAGCAGCCGATGGGGCCGGAATGAGCAGTTCTTC. Translating gives CASSRWGRNEQFF.

The rearrangement joins TRBV4-1 to TRBJ1-6; 7 bases are a match to TRBD1. Per the germline V gene, CDR1 is MGHRA and CDR2 is YSYEKL. CDR3 length equals 15 residues. The J segment lost 6 bases and the V segment lost 2 bases, leaving 4 bases of the junction unmatched. In DNA, the CDR3 is TGCGCCAGCAGCCAACTGGACAGGTCTAATTCACCCCTCCACTTT. This translates into CASSQLDRSNSPLHF.

The chain carries TRBV20-1 and TRBJ1-1, with D unresolved. The CDR3 spans 13 residues. Germline V gives CDR1 DFQATT, CDR2 SNEGSKA (reference sequence). The V end was cut by 1 base, the J end by 1 base, with 7 bases between. The CDR3 nucleotides read TGCAGTGCTAGAGGAGGTGAGAACACTGAAGCTTTCTTT. This gives the protein CSARGGENTEAFF.

This clonotype was counted only a few times. This chain uses TRBV9 with TRBJ1-4, with TRBD1 matching over 7 bases. The CDR3 spans 17 residues. V dropped 0 bases and J dropped 8; count of bases not matched to a gene: 13. From germline, CDR1 is SGDLS and CDR2 YYNGEE. The CDR3 coding sequence is TGTGCCAGCAGCGTAGAAGGAGGGGGCAGTCTAGGGGAAAAACTGTTTTTT. Translation gives CASSVEGGGSLGEKLFF.